This TCR beta chain was recorded in a study of blood T cells in healthy people across ages. Regarding the study as a whole: It was the long-lived donors that had more naive CD4+ cells and higher diversity than aged donors.

CDR1 is LGHDT and CDR2 is YNNKEL in the germline V gene (reference sequence). The V end was cut by 1 base, the J end by 5 bases, with 11 bases between. The CDR3 contains 15 residues. In the case of this clonotype: Its antigen is unidentified.

Next came a second PCR, run for about 7 to 11 cycles, which used a sample-barcoded 5' primer along with a J-beta primer mix. One entry per CDR3 protein, called by TCRdb with MiXCR from the 5' RACE reads. The sample lists approximately 1.5 million distinct CDR3 sequences, approximately 43% occurring once. The chain combines TRBV3-1 with TRBJ2-2; tentatively, D is TRBD2 (6 bases). The receptor was derived from a woman younger than 30 in good health. Sequenced input: blood. CDR3 sequence reads: CASSQGVRGTGELFF. The DNA of the CDR3 is TGTGCCAGCAGCCAAGGGGTCCGGGGGACCGGGGAGCTGTTTTTT.